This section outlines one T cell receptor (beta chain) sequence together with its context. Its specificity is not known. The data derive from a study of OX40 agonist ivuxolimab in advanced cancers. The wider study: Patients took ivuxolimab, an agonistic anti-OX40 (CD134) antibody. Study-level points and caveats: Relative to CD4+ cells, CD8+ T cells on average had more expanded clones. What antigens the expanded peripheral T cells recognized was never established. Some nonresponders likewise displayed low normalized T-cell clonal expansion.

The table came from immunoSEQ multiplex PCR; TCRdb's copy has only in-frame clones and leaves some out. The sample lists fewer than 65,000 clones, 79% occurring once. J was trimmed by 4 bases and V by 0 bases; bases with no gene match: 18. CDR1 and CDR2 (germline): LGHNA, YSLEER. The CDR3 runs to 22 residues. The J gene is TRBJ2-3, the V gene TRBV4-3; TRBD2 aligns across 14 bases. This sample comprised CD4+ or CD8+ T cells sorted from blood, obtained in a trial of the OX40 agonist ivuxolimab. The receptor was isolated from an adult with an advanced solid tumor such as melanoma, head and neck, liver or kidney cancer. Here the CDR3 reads CASSQDPLADGGLAGVADTQYF. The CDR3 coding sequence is TGCGCCAGCAGCCAAGACCCTTTGGCCGACGGGGGACTAGCGGGGGTCGCAGATACGCAGTATTTT.